The 8 T cell receptor beta chains in this list originate from one sample, sequenced in a study of TIL therapy for anti-PD-1-resistant metastatic lung cancer listed by TCRdb under 2021. TCR beta CDR3 regions were amplified from genomic DNA by bias-controlled multiplex PCR with the immunoSEQ v3 hsTCRB kit. As stored in TCRdb, this immuneACCESS dataset retains in-frame rearrangements with V and J assigned. A fraction of the clones does not appear; measured against another copy, unresolved V genes explain less than half of the discrepancy, and the remainder lacks a known reason. Within this sample are about 52,000 clones, with 79% of them counted one time only. Around 4.8% of the sample is in the top ten clones. In light of the paper, this sample's time point label describes: pre-treatment sample, taken before nivolumab and TIL therapy. The starting material was blood, obtained at baseline. These receptors originate from a woman aged 30 to 85 with non-small cell lung cancer.

V gene TRBV5-5 combines with J gene TRBJ2-7; D possibly corresponds to TRBD2 (6 bases). Germline V lookup: CDR1 SGHKS, CDR2 YYEKEE (reference sequence). This CDR3 comprises 15 residues. V was pared by 0 bases and J by 3 bases, with 13 bases between. The CDR3, as DNA: TGTGCCAGCAGCTTGGAAGGACTACCGGACTACGAGCAGTACTTC. Translated, it gives CASSLEGLPDYEQYF.

This chain links TRBV4-2 with TRBJ2-5, with 14 bases matching TRBD2. V dropped 4 bases and J dropped 5; count of bases not matched to a gene: 9. This CDR3 is built from 17 residues. Germline values: CDR1 LGHNA, CDR2 YNFKEQ. The CDR3 sequence: CASSRAWTSGGQETQYF. In DNA, the CDR3 is TGTGCCAGCAGCCGCGCTTGGACTAGCGGGGGGCAGGAGACCCAGTACTTC.

This clone was detected a few times. Here the CDR3 DNA reads TGCGCCAGCAGCCAAGCCAGGGCCTACGAGCAGTACTTC. It is translated as CASSQARAYEQYF. The genes are TRBV4-1 and TRBJ2-7, with a weak D call TRBD1 (5 bases). CDR1 and CDR2 from the germline V gene are MGHRA and YSYEKL. V was shortened by 1 base and J by 2 bases, with 6 bases between the two germline ends. The CDR3 loop spans 13 amino acids.

This chain uses TRBV6-5 with TRBJ2-1, with 8 bases lining up with TRBD2. Unmatched junction bases numbered 5, after V lost 1 base and J lost 3 bases. The length of the CDR3 is 16 residues. CDR1 and CDR2 from the germline V gene are MNHEY and SVGAGI. Here the CDR3 reads CASSYFGTRGYNEQFF. CDR3 DNA sequence: TGTGCCAGCAGTTACTTTGGGACTAGGGGCTACAATGAGCAGTTCTTC.

The rearrangement joins TRBV5-1 to TRBJ1-1; 7 bases map to TRBD1. Trimming at V came to 0 bases and at J to 5 bases, leaving 10 bases not matched to a gene. The CDR3 is 16 residues long. CDR1 and CDR2 from the germline V gene are SGHRS and YFSETQ. The DNA for the CDR3 is TGCGCCAGCAGCTTGGGGGTAGGGGGCGTCGGGACTGAAGCTTTCTTT. Translated, it gives CASSLGVGGVGTEAFF.

This chain uses TRBV6-6 with TRBJ2-2; the match to TRBD1 covers 8 bases. Germline V gene data show CDR1 as MNHNY and CDR2 as SVGAGI (reference sequence). Trimming removed 5 bases from V and 2 bases from J; junction bases left unmatched: 1. The CDR3 has 14 residues. CDR3 protein: CASSTGGNTGELFF. The DNA of the CDR3 is TGTGCCAGCAGTACAGGGGGAAACACCGGGGAGCTGTTTTTT.

The rearrangement uses TRBV5-1 and TRBJ2-7, with D tentatively TRBD1 (6 bases). This CDR3 spans 13 amino acids. Germline V gene sequence: CDR1 SGHRS, CDR2 YFSETQ. Trimming removed 0 bases at V and 7 bases at J, with 11 bases between. Here the CDR3 DNA reads TGCGCCAGCAGCTTGGAGGGGGTGGGAGAGCAGTACTTC. Its protein product is CASSLEGVGEQYF.

The chain carries TRBV5-4 and TRBJ2-5; TRBD2 matches 9 bases. The germline gives CDR1 SGHNT, CDR2 YYREEE (reference sequence). Trimming removed 5 bases from V and 4 bases from J; junction bases left unmatched: 3. This CDR3 is built from 13 residues. The CDR3 nucleotides are TGTGCCAGCAGTTCTAGCGGGGTAGAGACCCAGTACTTC. This translates into CASSSSGVETQYF.